Listed below are T cell receptor beta chains from one sample, sequenced in a study of tumor and adjacent non-tumor tissue in lung cancer. TCRdb reprocessed the multiplex PCR reads with MiXCR, giving one entry per CDR3 protein. This table has some 200,000 distinct CDR3 sequences, 70% to 75% appearing once. Material for sequencing was lung tumor tissue. Source of these receptors: a man in his fifties or sixties with non-small cell lung cancer. Each CDR3 is given with its conserved first and last residue. Each record gives: clone size, V gene, D gene, J gene, CDR3 length, CDR3 DNA, CDR3 protein. A D gene is named only where the DNA matches it firmly. Clone sizes are given selectively: once, few, many, or a class where the clone is expanded.

size: NA; V: TRBV6-5; D: NA; J: TRBJ2-1; length: 15; DNA: TGTGCCAGCAGTCGACAAAAGAAGAGGCCAAATGAGCAGTTCTTC; CDR3: CASSRQKKRPNEQFF
size: NA; V: TRBV11-2; D: NA; J: TRBJ2-6; length: 18; DNA: TGTGCCAGCAGTCCAACTATCGAGGGAGCCGCTGGGGCCAACGTCCTAACTTTC; CDR3: CASSPTIEGAAGANVLTF
size: NA; V: TRBV12-3/TRBV12-4; D: NA; J: TRBJ2-5; length: 13; DNA: TGTGCCAGCAGACCAACAGTGTTGGGGACCCAGTACTTC; CDR3: CASRPTVLGTQYF
size: once; V: TRBV29-1; D: NA; J: TRBJ2-3; length: 14; DNA: TGCAGCGCAGCCAAGGTGCAGACTACAGATACGCAGTATTTT; CDR3: CSAAKVQTTDTQYF
size: few; V: TRBV11-2; D: NA; J: TRBJ1-6; length: 15; DNA: TGTGCCAGCAGCTTAGAGATTGGTAGTAATTCACCCCTTCACTTT; CDR3: CASSLEIGSNSPLHF
size: many; V: TRBV20-1; D: NA; J: TRBJ1-1; length: 11; DNA: TGCAGTGCCGAGATGAACACTGAAGCTTTCTTT; CDR3: CSAEMNTEAFF
size: NA; V: TRBV4-1; D: NA; J: TRBJ2-4; length: 18; DNA: TGCGCCAGCAGCCAGGGACGGGTGCGGGGATTTGACAAAACCATTCAGTACTTC; CDR3: CASSQGRVRGFDKTIQYF
size: NA; V: TRBV11-1; D: TRBD1; J: TRBJ2-3; length: 15; DNA: TGTCCCAGCAACCCCCGACAGGGGCGGCTTGATACGCAGTATTTT; CDR3: CPSNPRQGRLDTQYF
size: NA; V: TRBV12-3/TRBV12-4; D: NA; J: TRBJ1-6; length: 13; DNA: TGTGCCAGCAGAGTCGAGGCTAATTCGTCCCTCCACTTT; CDR3: CASRVEANSSLHF
size: NA; V: TRBV6-1; D: TRBD2; J: TRBJ2-1; length: 15; DNA: TGTGCCAGCAGTGATGCTGCGGGGGGTAACAATGAGCAGTTCTTC; CDR3: CASSDAAGGNNEQFF
size: NA; V: TRBV7-9; D: NA; J: TRBJ1-2; length: 14; DNA: TGTGCGAGCAACCGACGGATTTCGAGCGAGGAGTACACCTTC; CDR3: CASNRRISSEEYTF
size: NA; V: TRBV6-5; D: NA; J: TRBJ1-1; length: 18; DNA: TGTGCCAGCATCAAACTCATAGGGGGTGCGGGCTTGAACACTGAAGCTTTCTTT; CDR3: CASIKLIGGAGLNTEAFF
size: NA; V: TRBV5-5; D: NA; J: TRBJ1-6; length: 15; DNA: TGTGCCAGCAGCTTCCGACATGTTTTTAATTCACCCCTCCACTTT; CDR3: CASSFRHVFNSPLHF
size: NA; V: TRBV20-1; D: NA; J: TRBJ2-5; length: 16; DNA: TGCAGTGCTAGCGCGGGACTCATTTTCGAGGCGGAGACCCAGTACTTC; CDR3: CSASAGLIFEAETQYF
size: NA; V: TRBV4-3; D: TRBD1; J: TRBJ1-4; length: 15; DNA: TGCGCCAGCGGCCAAGACATGGACAGGACTCGGAAACTGTTTTTT; CDR3: CASGQDMDRTRKLFF
size: NA; V: TRBV7-8; D: TRBD2; J: TRBJ2-3; length: 17; DNA: TGTGCCAGCAGCTTTCCCACTAGCGGGGGCCCGCGAGATACGCAGTATTTT; CDR3: CASSFPTSGGPRDTQYF
size: NA; V: TRBV5-6; D: NA; J: TRBJ1-1; length: 15; DNA: TGTGCCAGCAGCTTACGTTATACACACTACACTGAAGCTTTCTTT; CDR3: CASSLRYTHYTEAFF
size: NA; V: TRBV20-1; D: NA; J: TRBJ1-1; length: 10; DNA: TGCAGTGATAGATGGGGTGAAGCTTGCTTT; CDR3: CSDRWGEACF
size: NA; V: TRBV20-1; D: NA; J: TRBJ1-5; length: 16; DNA: TGCAGTGCTAGTGAGTCCAGCGGGAGGGCCTCAGATACGCAGCATTTT; CDR3: CSASESSGRASDTQHF
size: NA; V: TRBV19; D: TRBD1; J: TRBJ2-5; length: 16; DNA: TGTGCCAGTAGTATAGGACAGGGCCTATTTCAAGAGACCCAGTACTTC; CDR3: CASSIGQGLFQETQYF
size: many; V: TRBV6-6; D: NA; J: TRBJ1-1; length: 13; DNA: TGTGCCAGCAGTCTGGGACAGAACACTGAAGCTTTCTTT; CDR3: CASSLGQNTEAFF
size: many; V: TRBV12-3/TRBV12-4; D: NA; J: TRBJ1-2; length: 11; DNA: TGTGCCAGCAGGCTCTTCTATGGCTACACCTTC; CDR3: CASRLFYGYTF
size: NA; V: TRBV24-1; D: NA; J: TRBJ2-3; length: 14; DNA: TGTGCCACCAGTGGCGGGGAGTTCACAGATACGCAGTATTTT; CDR3: CATSGGEFTDTQYF
size: NA; V: TRBV5-6; D: NA; J: TRBJ2-7; length: 14; DNA: TGTGCCGGCAGCTCCCGGGACGGATCCTACGAGCAGTACTTC; CDR3: CAGSSRDGSYEQYF
size: NA; V: TRBV11-3; D: TRBD2; J: TRBJ2-1; length: 17; DNA: TGTGCCAGCAGCTTACAGAGCGGGACGGTAGGAGATAGTGAGCAGTTGTTC; CDR3: CASSLQSGTVGDSEQLF